Listed here are 16 T cell receptor beta chains from one sample, sequenced in a study of blood T cells in healthy people across ages. Together with a sample-barcoded 5' primer, a J-beta primer mix was included in a second PCR lasting about 7 to 11 cycles. TCRdb passed the 5' RACE reads through MiXCR, listing each CDR3 protein once. The table lists roughly 800,000 distinct CDR3 sequences, around 25% of them singletons, with approximately 2.9% in the top ten. The sample was also linked to a second study, of T cells of mothers and their children.

The sequencing sample was made of blood. These receptors all come from a boy between 10 and 17 years old in good health.

In this sample, this clonotype turned up a few times. The chain joins TRBV6-5 to TRBJ1-5, with no clear D. The CDR3 spans 13 residues. Germline V gives CDR1 MNHEY, CDR2 SVGAGI. V lost 10 bases to trimming and J lost 6 bases, with 16 bases between them. The CDR3: CATRRAKGQPQHF. For the CDR3, the DNA is TGTGCCACACGACGGGCCAAAGGTCAGCCCCAGCATTTT.

Remarks on this clonotype: A read error may produce the germline difference seen at one junction end. The chain employs TRBV15 and TRBJ1-4; 8 nucleotides match TRBD1. CDR1 LNHNV and CDR2 YYDKDF come from the germline V gene (reference sequence). This CDR3 has 12 amino acids. Here the CDR3 reads CATSRDREGQVF. The CDR3 nucleotides are TGTGCCACCAGCAGAGATCGAGAGGGACAGGTTTTT.

This clonotype has only a few counts. The genes are TRBV6-5 and TRBJ2-1; D is unresolved. Looked up from germline, CDR1 is MNHEY and CDR2 is SVGAGI. CDR3 size: 12 residues. Trimming shortened V by 8 bases and J by 4 bases, and 9 bases separated the two germline ends. This chain's CDR3 is CASRGWYNEQFF. The CDR3 DNA follows: TGTGCCAGCCGTGGGTGGTACAATGAGCAGTTCTTC.

This clonotype was observed a few times. The genes are TRBV2 and TRBJ2-5; D gene ambiguous. CDR1 and CDR2 (germline): SNHLY, FYNNEI. The CDR3 runs to 13 residues. Trimming took off 6 bases at V and 7 bases at J, with 15 bases between the two ends. The CDR3 loop is CASSDPNPGTQYF. CDR3 coding DNA: TGTGCCAGCAGCGATCCTAACCCAGGGACCCAGTACTTC.

The chain employs TRBV29-1 and TRBJ2-1, with 10 bases matching TRBD2. Germline CDR1 is SQVTM and CDR2 is ANQGSEA. This CDR3 has 11 residues. V was clipped by 7 bases and J by 8 bases; unmatched bases: 2. In nucleotides, the CDR3 is TGCAGCGCGAGCGGGGGGGATGAGCAGTTCTTC. Encoded protein: CSASGGDEQFF.

The chain employs TRBV5-6 and TRBJ2-6, with D maybe TRBD1 (5 bases). V shed 4 bases and J shed 4 bases, with 18 bases lying between them. CDR3 length equals 17 residues. CDR1 and CDR2 (germline): SGHDT, YYEEEE. The CDR3 is CASSPQVWGTGANVLTF. The CDR3 bases are TGTGCCAGCAGCCCACAGGTATGGGGTACCGGGGCCAACGTCCTGACTTTC.

CDR3 DNA: TGTGCCATCAATCAACTAGCGGGGGGTAATGAGCAGTTCTTC. Translated, it gives CAINQLAGGNEQFF. The chain carries TRBV10-3 and TRBJ2-5; 12 bases fit TRBD2. TRBJ2-1 explains the end of the DNA better; the J call may be wrong. Germline CDR1 is ENHRY and CDR2 is SYGVKD. The CDR3 is 14 amino acids.

The V call is TRBV20-1, the J call TRBJ2-2; D is perhaps TRBD1 or TRBD2 (5 bases each). The V gene's germline CDR1 is DFQATT and CDR2 SNEGSKA (reference sequence). Trimming cost V 5 bases and J 4 bases, with 17 bases left between them. The CDR3 is made up of 15 amino acids. The CDR3, as DNA: TGCAGTGCTGGAAGGTCCGGGGCGAGCACCGGGGAGCTGTTTTTT. Its translation: CSAGRSGASTGELFF.

This clonotype was counted a few times. This chain connects TRBV5-1 to TRBJ2-6; TRBD1 aligns across 7 bases. The CDR3 length is 16 residues. CDR1 SGHRS and CDR2 YFSETQ come from the germline V gene. The junction had 4 bases not matched to a gene; V was cut back by 2 bases and J by 2 bases. CDR3 protein: CASSFETGAGANVLTF. CDR3 nucleotide sequence: TGCGCCAGCAGCTTCGAAACAGGGGCTGGGGCCAACGTCCTGACTTTC.

The genes are TRBV10-3 and TRBJ2-7, with 8 bases matching TRBD1. Unmatched junction bases numbered 12, after V lost 10 bases and J lost 4 bases. The germline gives CDR1 ENHRY, CDR2 SYGVKD. This CDR3 contains 14 residues. The CDR3 reads CATNGQGARYEQYF. The CDR3, as DNA: TGTGCCACCAATGGCCAGGGGGCGCGGTACGAGCAGTACTTC.

There are a few counts of this clonotype. V is TRBV6-1 and J is TRBJ1-5; 8 bases agree with TRBD1. The CDR3 spans 16 residues. The trim removed 5 bases at V and 2 bases at J, leaving 8 bases unmatched. Per the germline V gene, CDR1 is MNHNS and CDR2 is SASEGT. CDR3 amino acids: CASSRTGHLGNQPQHF. In DNA, the CDR3 is TGTGCCAGCAGTAGGACAGGGCATTTGGGCAATCAGCCCCAGCATTTT.

This chain connects TRBV9 to TRBJ1-3; possibly TRBD1 for D (5 bases). The length of the CDR3 is 17 residues. V was shortened by 3 bases and J by 2 bases, with 18 bases between the two germline ends. Germline V gene data show CDR1 as SGDLS and CDR2 as YYNGEE. CDR3: CASSDQQDPLTGNTIYF. CDR3 coding DNA: TGTGCCAGCAGCGACCAACAGGACCCCCTCACTGGAAACACCATATATTTT.

The V call is TRBV30, the J call TRBJ1-1; D not resolved. This CDR3 is built from 12 residues. Germline CDR1 GTSNPN, CDR2 SVGIG (reference sequence). The V end was cut by 0 bases, the J end by 6 bases, with 8 bases between. CDR3 loop: CAWSVGPPEAFF. Here the CDR3 DNA reads TGTGCCTGGAGTGTAGGGCCACCTGAAGCTTTCTTT.

The CDR3 DNA sequence: TGTGCCAGCAGTCCATTGGACAGGGGCTATGGCTACACCTTC. This gives the protein CASSPLDRGYGYTF. This chain joins TRBV12-3 or TRBV12-4 and TRBJ1-2; the match to TRBD1 covers 9 bases. This CDR3 comprises 14 residues. J lost 4 bases, V lost 5 bases, and 5 bases had no gene match.

Only one count was recorded for this clonotype. This chain joins TRBV11-2 and TRBJ1-3; D possibly corresponds to TRBD1 (5 bases). The J call may be in error: the DNA end matches TRBJ2-2 better. Germline CDR1 reads SGHAT; CDR2 reads FQNNGV. CDR3 length: 16 residues. CDR3 region: CASSLDRPPGTGELFF. In nucleotides, the CDR3 is TGTGCCAGCAGCTTAGATCGCCCCCCAGGGACCGGGGAGCTGTTTTTT.

This clonotype was detected once. Germline and junction disagree at one end, which may indicate a read error. This chain joins TRBV5-1 and TRBJ2-7; D remains ambiguous. The CDR3 runs to 12 residues. Germline V gives CDR1 SGHRS, CDR2 YFSETQ. CDR3 bases: TGCGCCGGCAGCTTCGAAGGCTACGAGCAGTACTTC. This codes for CAGSFEGYEQYF.